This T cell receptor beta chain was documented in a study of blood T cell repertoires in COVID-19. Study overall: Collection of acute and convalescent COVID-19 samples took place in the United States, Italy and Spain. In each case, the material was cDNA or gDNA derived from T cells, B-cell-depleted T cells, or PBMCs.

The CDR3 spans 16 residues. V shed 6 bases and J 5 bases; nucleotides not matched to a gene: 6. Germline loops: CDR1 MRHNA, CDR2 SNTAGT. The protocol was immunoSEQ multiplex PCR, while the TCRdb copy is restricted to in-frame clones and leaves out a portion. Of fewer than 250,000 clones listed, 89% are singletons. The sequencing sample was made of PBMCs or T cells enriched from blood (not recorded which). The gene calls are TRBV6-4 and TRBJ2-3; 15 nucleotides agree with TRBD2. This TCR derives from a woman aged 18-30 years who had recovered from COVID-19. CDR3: CASSGLAGGPRDTQYF. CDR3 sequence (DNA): TGTGCCAGCAGCGGACTAGCGGGGGGGCCGAGAGATACGCAGTATTTT.